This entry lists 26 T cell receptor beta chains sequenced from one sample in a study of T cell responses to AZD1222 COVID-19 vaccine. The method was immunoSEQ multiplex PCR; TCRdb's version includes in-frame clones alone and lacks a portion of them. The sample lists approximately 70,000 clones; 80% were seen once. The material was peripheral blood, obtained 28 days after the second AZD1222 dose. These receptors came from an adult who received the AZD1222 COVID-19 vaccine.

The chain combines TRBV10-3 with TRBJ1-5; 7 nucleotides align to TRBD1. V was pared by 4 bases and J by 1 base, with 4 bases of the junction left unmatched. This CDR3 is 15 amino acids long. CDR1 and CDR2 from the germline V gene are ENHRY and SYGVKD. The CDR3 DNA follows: TGTGCCATCAGTGGGCAGGGGGGCAGCAATCAGCCCCAGCATTTT. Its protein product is CAISGQGGSNQPQHF.

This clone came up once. The CDR3, as DNA: TGTGCCATCAGTGATGAAGGGGCAGTTAACACTGAAGCTTTCTTT. Encoded protein: CAISDEGAVNTEAFF. The chain is built from TRBV10-3 and TRBJ1-1; D perhaps matches TRBD1 (5 bases). This CDR3 is 15 amino acids long. V dropped 3 bases and J dropped 2 bases, with 13 bases sitting between them. The germline CDR1 and CDR2 sequences are ENHRY and SYGVKD.

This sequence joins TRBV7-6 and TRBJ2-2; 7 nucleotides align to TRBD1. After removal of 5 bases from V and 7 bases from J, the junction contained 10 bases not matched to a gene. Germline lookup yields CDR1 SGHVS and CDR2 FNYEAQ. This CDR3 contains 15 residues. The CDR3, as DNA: TGTGCCAGCAGCCCCGGGACAGACTGGGGCGGGGAGCTGTTTTTT. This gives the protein CASSPGTDWGGELFF.

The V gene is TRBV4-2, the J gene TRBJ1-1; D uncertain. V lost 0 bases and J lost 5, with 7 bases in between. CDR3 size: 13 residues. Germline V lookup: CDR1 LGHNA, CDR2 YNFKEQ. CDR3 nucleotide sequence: TGTGCCAGCAGCCAAGATGTGTGGACTGAAGCTTTCTTT. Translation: CASSQDVWTEAFF.

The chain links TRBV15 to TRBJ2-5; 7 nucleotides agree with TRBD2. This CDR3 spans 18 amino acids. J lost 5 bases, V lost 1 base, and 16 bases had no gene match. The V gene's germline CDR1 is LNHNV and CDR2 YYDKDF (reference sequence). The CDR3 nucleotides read TGTGCCACCAGCAGAGTCCCCTCCACGGGGGGATCGCGGGAGACCCAGTACTTC. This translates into CATSRVPSTGGSRETQYF.

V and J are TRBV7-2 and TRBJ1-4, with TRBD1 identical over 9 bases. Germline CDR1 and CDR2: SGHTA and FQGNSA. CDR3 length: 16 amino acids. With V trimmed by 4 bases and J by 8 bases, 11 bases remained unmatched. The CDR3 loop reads CASSSRPGTGQEKLFF. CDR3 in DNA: TGTGCCAGCAGCTCCAGGCCCGGGACAGGGCAAGAAAAACTGTTTTTT. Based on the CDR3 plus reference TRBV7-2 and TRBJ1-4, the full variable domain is GAGVSQSPSNKVTEKGKDVELRCDPISGHTALYWYRQSLGQGLEFLIYFQGNSAPDKSGLPSDRFSAERTGGSVSTLTIQRTQQEDSAVYLCASSSRPGTGQEKLFFGSGTQLSVL.

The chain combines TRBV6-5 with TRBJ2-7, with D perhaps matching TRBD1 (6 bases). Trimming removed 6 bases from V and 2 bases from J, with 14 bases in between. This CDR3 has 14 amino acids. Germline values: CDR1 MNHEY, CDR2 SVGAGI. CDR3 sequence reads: CASRESTGTYEQYF. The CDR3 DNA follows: TGTGCCAGCAGAGAGAGTACAGGGACCTACGAGCAGTACTTC.

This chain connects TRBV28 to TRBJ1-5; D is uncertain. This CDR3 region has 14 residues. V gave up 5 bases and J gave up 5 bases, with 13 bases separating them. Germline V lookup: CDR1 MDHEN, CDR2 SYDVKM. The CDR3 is CASSHPKAHQPQHF. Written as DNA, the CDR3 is TGTGCCAGCAGTCATCCCAAGGCCCATCAGCCCCAGCATTTT. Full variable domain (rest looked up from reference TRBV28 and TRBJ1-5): DVKVTQSSRYLVKRTGEKVFLECVQDMDHENMFWYRQDPGLGLRLIYFSYDVKMKEKGDIPEGYSVSREKKERFSLILESASTNQTSMYLCASSHPKAHQPQHFGDGTRLSIL.

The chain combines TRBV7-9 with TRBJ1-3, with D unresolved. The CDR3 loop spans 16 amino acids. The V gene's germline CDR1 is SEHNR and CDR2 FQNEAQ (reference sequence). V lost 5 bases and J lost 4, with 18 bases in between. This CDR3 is CASSPSSGFSGNTIYF. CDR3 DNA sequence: TGTGCCAGCAGCCCCTCCAGCGGGTTCTCCGGAAACACCATATATTTT. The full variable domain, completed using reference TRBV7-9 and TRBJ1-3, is DTGVSQNPRHKITKRGQNVTFRCDPISEHNRLYWYRQTLGQGPEFLTYFQNEAQLEKSRLLSDRFSAERPKGSFSTLEIQRTEQGDSAMYLCASSPSSGFSGNTIYFGEGSWLTVV.

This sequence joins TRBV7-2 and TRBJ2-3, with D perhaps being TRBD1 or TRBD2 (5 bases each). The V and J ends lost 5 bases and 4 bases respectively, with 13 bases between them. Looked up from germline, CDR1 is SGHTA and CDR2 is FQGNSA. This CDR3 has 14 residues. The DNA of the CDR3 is TGTGCCAGCAGCCCCCTCGGGGCCTCAGATACGCAGTATTTT. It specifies CASSPLGASDTQYF. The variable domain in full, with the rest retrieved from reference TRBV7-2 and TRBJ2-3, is GAGVSQSPSNKVTEKGKDVELRCDPISGHTALYWYRQSLGQGLEFLIYFQGNSAPDKSGLPSDRFSAERTGGSVSTLTIQRTQQEDSAVYLCASSPLGASDTQYFGPGTRLTVL.

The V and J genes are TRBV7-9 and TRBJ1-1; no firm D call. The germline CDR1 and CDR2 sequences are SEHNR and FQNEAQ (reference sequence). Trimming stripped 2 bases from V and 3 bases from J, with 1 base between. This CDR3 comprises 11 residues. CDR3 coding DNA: TGTGCCAGCAGCTTATACACTGAAGCTTTCTTT. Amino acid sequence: CASSLYTEAFF.

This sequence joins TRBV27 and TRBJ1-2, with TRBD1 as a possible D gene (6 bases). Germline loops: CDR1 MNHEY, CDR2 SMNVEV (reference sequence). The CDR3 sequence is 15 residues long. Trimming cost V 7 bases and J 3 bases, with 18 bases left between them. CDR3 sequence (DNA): TGTGCCAGCATCACGGAGGGGGGAATATACTATGGCTACACCTTC. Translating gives CASITEGGIYYGYTF.

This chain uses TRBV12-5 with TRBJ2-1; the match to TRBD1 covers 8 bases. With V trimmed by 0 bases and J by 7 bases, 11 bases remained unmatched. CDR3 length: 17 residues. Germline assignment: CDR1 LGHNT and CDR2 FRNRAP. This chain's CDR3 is CASGLVIRTGFVNEQFF. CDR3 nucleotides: TGTGCTAGTGGTTTGGTAATCAGGACAGGGTTCGTTAATGAGCAGTTCTTC. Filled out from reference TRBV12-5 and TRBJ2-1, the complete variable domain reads DARVTQTPRHKVTEMGQEVTMRCQPILGHNTVFWYRQTMMQGLELLAYFRNRAPLDDSGMPKDRFSAEMPDATLATLKIQPSEPRDSAVYFCASGLVIRTGFVNEQFFGPGTRLTVL.

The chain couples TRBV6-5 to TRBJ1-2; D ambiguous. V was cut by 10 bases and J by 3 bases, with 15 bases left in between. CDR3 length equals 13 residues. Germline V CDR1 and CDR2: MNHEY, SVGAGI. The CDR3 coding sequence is TGTGCCATCCGGGGTGGGGAGGACTATGGCTACACCTTC. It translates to CAIRGGEDYGYTF.

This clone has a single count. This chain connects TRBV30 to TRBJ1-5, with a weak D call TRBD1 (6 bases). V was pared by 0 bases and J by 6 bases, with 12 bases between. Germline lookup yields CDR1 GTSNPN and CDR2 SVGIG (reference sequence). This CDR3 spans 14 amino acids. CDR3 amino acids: CAWSVSIGGQPQHF. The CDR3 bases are TGTGCCTGGAGTGTATCGATAGGGGGTCAGCCCCAGCATTTT.

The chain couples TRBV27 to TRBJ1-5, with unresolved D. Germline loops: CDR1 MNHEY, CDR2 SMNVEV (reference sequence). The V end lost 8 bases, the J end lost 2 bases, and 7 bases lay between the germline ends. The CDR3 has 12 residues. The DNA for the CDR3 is TGTGCCAGCGGCGGGGGCAATCAGCCCCAGCATTTT. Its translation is CASGGGNQPQHF.

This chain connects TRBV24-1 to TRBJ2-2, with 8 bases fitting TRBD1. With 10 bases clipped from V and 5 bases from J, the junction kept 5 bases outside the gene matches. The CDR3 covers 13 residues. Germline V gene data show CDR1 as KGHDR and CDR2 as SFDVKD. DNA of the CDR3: TGTGCCACGCGGCAGGGGGCGACCGGGGAGCTGTTTTTT. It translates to CATRQGATGELFF.

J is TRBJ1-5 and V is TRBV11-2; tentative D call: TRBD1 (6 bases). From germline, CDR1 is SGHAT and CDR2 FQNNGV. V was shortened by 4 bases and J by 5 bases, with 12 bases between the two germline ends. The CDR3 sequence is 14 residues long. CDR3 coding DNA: TGTGCCAGCAGCTCCGGGACACACGATCAGCCCCAGCATTTT. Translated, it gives CASSSGTHDQPQHF. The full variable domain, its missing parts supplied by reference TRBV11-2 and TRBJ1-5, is EAGVAQSPRYKIIEKRQSVAFWCNPISGHATLYWYQQILGQGPKLLIQFQNNGVVDDSQLPKDRFSAERLKGVDSTLKIQPAKLEDSAVYLCASSSGTHDQPQHFGDGTRLSIL.

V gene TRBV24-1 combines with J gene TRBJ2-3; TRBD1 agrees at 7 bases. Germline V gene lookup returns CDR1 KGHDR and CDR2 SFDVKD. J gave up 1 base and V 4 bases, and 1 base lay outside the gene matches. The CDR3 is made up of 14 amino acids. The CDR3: CATSDTGGTDTQYF. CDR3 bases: TGTGCCACCAGTGACACAGGGGGCACAGATACGCAGTATTTT.

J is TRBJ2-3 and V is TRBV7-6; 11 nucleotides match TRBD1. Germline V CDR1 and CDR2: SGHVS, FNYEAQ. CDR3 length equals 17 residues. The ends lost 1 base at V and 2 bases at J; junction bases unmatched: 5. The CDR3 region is CASSLGTGGGFTDTQYF. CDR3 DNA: TGTGCCAGCAGCTTAGGGACAGGGGGCGGTTTCACAGATACGCAGTATTTT.

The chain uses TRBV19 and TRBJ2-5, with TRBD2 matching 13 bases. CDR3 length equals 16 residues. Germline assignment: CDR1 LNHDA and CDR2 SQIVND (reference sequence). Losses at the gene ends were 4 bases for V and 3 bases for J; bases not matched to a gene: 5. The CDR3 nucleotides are TGTGCCAGTAGTACTAGACTAGCGGGGGGTGAAGAGACCCAGTACTTC. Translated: CASSTRLAGGEETQYF.

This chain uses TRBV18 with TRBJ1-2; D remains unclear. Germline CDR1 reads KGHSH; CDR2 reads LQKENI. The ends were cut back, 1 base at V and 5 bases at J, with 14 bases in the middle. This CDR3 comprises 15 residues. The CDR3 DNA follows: TGTGCCAGCTCACCACTCTCAGAACCGGGGTATGGCTACACCTTC. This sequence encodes CASSPLSEPGYGYTF.

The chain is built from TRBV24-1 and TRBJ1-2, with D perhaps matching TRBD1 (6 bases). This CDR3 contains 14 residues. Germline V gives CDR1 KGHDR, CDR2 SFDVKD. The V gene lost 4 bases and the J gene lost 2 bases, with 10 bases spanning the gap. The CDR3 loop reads CATSDGTGNYGYTF. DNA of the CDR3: TGTGCCACCAGTGACGGAACAGGGAACTATGGCTACACCTTC.

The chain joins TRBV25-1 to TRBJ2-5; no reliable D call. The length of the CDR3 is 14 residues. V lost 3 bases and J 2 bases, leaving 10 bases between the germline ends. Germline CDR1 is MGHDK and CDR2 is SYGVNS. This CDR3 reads CASSEAGSQETQYF. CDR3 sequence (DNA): TGTGCCAGCAGTGAGGCAGGCTCACAAGAGACCCAGTACTTC.

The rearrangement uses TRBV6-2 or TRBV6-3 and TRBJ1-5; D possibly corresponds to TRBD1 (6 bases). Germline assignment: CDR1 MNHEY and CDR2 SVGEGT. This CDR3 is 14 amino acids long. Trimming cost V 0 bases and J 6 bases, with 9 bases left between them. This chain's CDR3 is CASSYSQGSQPQHF. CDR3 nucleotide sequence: TGTGCCAGCAGTTACTCACAGGGCTCTCAGCCCCAGCATTTT.

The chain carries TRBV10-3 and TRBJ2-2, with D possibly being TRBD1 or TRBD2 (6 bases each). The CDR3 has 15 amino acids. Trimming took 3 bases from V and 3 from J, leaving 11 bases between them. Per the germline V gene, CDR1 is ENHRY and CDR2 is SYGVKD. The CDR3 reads CAISEYGGDTGELFF. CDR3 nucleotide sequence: TGTGCCATCAGTGAATACGGGGGCGACACCGGGGAGCTGTTTTTT.